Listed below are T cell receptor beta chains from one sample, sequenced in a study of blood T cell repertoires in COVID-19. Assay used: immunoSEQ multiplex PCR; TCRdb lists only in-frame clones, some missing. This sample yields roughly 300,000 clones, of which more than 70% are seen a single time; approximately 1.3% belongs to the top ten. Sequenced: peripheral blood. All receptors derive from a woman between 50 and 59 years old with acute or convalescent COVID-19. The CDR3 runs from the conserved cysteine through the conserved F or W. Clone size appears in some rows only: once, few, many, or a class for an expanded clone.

CATLTSGGNSPLHF	few	TRBV6-5	TRBJ1-6
CASSVEGRANYGYTF	NA	TRBV9	TRBJ1-2
CASSDRQGWQETQYF	NA	TRBV2	TRBJ2-5
CAGDTPVYGYTF	NA	TRBV30	TRBJ1-2
CASSPGTVNEKLFF	NA	TRBV5-1	TRBJ1-4
CASSGQTGENTEAFF	NA	TRBV5-1	TRBJ1-1
CASSVYLAGGPEGGELFF	NA	TRBV9	TRBJ2-2
CASSLQGRNEKLFF	NA	TRBV7-9	TRBJ1-4
CASSPRGDRGQYEQYF	NA	TRBV4-2	TRBJ2-7
CASLAGIQYF	NA	TRBV2	TRBJ2-4
CASSQAVDGGAYEQYF	few	TRBV4-1	TRBJ2-7
CASSLGGGRGLNTGELFF	NA	TRBV5-4	TRBJ2-2
CASSPTGGNQPQHF	NA	TRBV5-1	TRBJ1-5
CASSSYDREGYTF	NA	TRBV6-2/TRBV6-3	TRBJ1-2
CASSFQTGGTDTQYF	NA	TRBV5-4	TRBJ2-3
CASSPSLVTNEQFF	NA	TRBV11-3	TRBJ2-1
CATSSTDTQYF	NA	TRBV24-1	TRBJ2-3
CASSGQGSLDTQYF	NA	TRBV5-1	TRBJ2-3
CASSEAGGSGDTQYF	once	TRBV10-1	TRBJ2-3
CASSRQGSYGYTF	NA	TRBV18	TRBJ1-2
CASWQGGNTEAFF	NA	TRBV27	TRBJ1-1
CASSPWTIPSTDTQYF	NA	TRBV28	TRBJ2-3
CASSSVGGTAGELFF	NA	TRBV11-3	TRBJ2-2
CSVVGEGDEQYF	NA	TRBV29-1	TRBJ2-7
CASSLTSGGAGTDTQYF	NA	TRBV6-2/TRBV6-3	TRBJ2-3
CASSKQAATNEKLFF	NA	TRBV19	TRBJ1-4
CASSLGGSDTQYF	NA	TRBV7-2	TRBJ2-3
CAWSVFGRGDTGELFF	NA	TRBV30	TRBJ2-2
CASSLGAPGRGSPLHF	NA	TRBV7-2	TRBJ1-6
CASSLGGSGNTIYF	NA	TRBV7-6	TRBJ1-3
CASSPGGANYGYTF	NA	TRBV18	TRBJ1-2
CAILPGGDEQFF	NA	TRBV7-9	TRBJ2-1
CASSSSGGGGELFF	NA	TRBV11-2	TRBJ2-2
CASSPPGLATDTQYF	NA	TRBV18	TRBJ2-3
CASSVGQDAGNTIYF	few	TRBV2	TRBJ1-3
CASHTTDTQYF	NA	TRBV2	TRBJ2-3
CASSSGLAGGGVSYEQYF	once	TRBV4-1	TRBJ2-7
CASRSLGQANYGYTF	NA	TRBV27	TRBJ1-2
CASSRTGAYPSYEQYF	NA	TRBV19	TRBJ2-7
CATSRDATYNEQFF	few	TRBV15	TRBJ2-1
CASSYGGDIQYF	NA	TRBV7-9	TRBJ2-4
CSVEGQGQETQYF	once	TRBV29-1	TRBJ2-5
CAWEGQMNTEAFF	NA	TRBV30	TRBJ1-1
CASSPPKGGAADTQYF	NA	TRBV5-6	TRBJ2-3
CTSSQDRDSYEQYF	NA	TRBV1	TRBJ2-7
CASSQGADSPLHF	few	TRBV18	TRBJ1-6
CASGGTSGTGELFF	few	TRBV2	TRBJ2-2
CASSQQPNTGELFF	NA	TRBV5-1	TRBJ2-2
CASSRRTGSSLDTGELFF	once	TRBV7-2	TRBJ2-2
CASSPGLADYEQYF	NA	TRBV5-1	TRBJ2-7
CASDRGLQQPQHF	NA	TRBV19	TRBJ1-5
CASSEPGQGGEQFF	once	TRBV10-2	TRBJ2-1